This is a list of T cell receptor beta chains from one sample in a study of technical replicates of blood from several donors. Clones were read by immunoSEQ multiplex PCR, and TCRdb kept only the in-frame ones, dropping some. This table has some 13,000 clones, just under 95% appearing once. The sequencing input was PBMCs. All receptors come from a human donor in good health. The CDR3 runs from the conserved cysteine through the conserved F or W. The D gene is left open where the match is weak. Size is stated for part of the rows, as once, few or many counts, or as a class when the clone is expanded.

J gene | clone size | V gene | D gene | CDR3 DNA | CDR3 protein
TRBJ1-2 | once | TRBV10-3 | - | TGTGCCATCAGTCGTAGTGACAGTAACTATGGCTACACCTTC | CAISRSDSNYGYTF
TRBJ2-2 | - | TRBV7-2 | TRBD2 | TGTGCCAGCAGCCGACAGGGGACTAGCGGGAACACCGGGGAGCTGTTTTTT | CASSRQGTSGNTGELFF
TRBJ1-1 | - | TRBV12-5 | TRBD1 | TGTGCTAGTGGTTTACAGGGGGCCGCCACTGAAGCTTTCTTT | CASGLQGAATEAFF
TRBJ2-3 | - | TRBV4-1 | TRBD2 | TGCGCCAGCAGTCCTCTGTACCGGGACTACGCTAGAGATACGCAGTATTTT | CASSPLYRDYARDTQYF
TRBJ2-1 | - | TRBV5-1 | - | TGCGCCAGCAGCCTCCCCTTTAGGGAGATATTCGATGAGCAGTTCTTC | CASSLPFREIFDEQFF
TRBJ2-3 | - | TRBV10-2 | TRBD2 | TGCGCCAGCAGTGAGTCGGCCGGACTAGCGGGGAGCACAGATACGCAGTATTTT | CASSESAGLAGSTDTQYF
TRBJ1-2 | - | TRBV6-1 | - | TGTGCCAGCAGTGAAGGTCGGGGTCCGGTCTATGGCTACACCTTC | CASSEGRGPVYGYTF
TRBJ1-2 | - | TRBV5-6 | - | TGTGCCAGCAGCCCCACGACTGCATACTATGGCTACACCTTC | CASSPTTAYYGYTF
TRBJ1-2 | - | TRBV30 | - | TGTGCCTGGAGTGTACGGGCAGGGGACTATGGCTACACCTTC | CAWSVRAGDYGYTF
TRBJ2-7 | - | TRBV6-5 | - | TGTGCCAGCAGTTACTCGATCGGGGACTCCTACGAGCAGTACTTC | CASSYSIGDSYEQYF
TRBJ2-7 | once | TRBV19 | - | TGTGCCAGTAGTATTTCCAGGGTCTCCTACGAGCAGTACTTC | CASSISRVSYEQYF
TRBJ2-1 | - | TRBV19 | - | TGTGCCAGTAGTATTAGCCATCGTGCCCCCAATGAGCAGTTCTTC | CASSISHRAPNEQFF
TRBJ2-1 | - | TRBV25-1 | - | TGTGCCAGCACGAGAGGCGGTGAGCAGTTCTTC | CASTRGGEQFF
TRBJ2-7 | - | TRBV5-1 | - | TGCGCCAGCAGCTTGGCCCCGGACAGCAACTACGAGCAGTACTTC | CASSLAPDSNYEQYF
TRBJ2-7 | - | TRBV18 | - | TGTGCCAGCTCACCACGGACTAACCCCTACGAGCAGTACTTC | CASSPRTNPYEQYF
TRBJ1-4 | - | TRBV5-1 | TRBD1 | TGCGCCAGCCCGGAGAGACAGGGGGATGAAAAACTGTTTTTT | CASPERQGDEKLFF
TRBJ2-2 | - | TRBV5-7 | - | TGTGCCAGCAGCCCAATATTTTGGGGCGGGGCGAACACCGGGGAGCTGTTTTTT | CASSPIFWGGANTGELFF
TRBJ2-1 | - | TRBV30 | TRBD2 | TGTGCCTGGAAGGAAGCGGGAGCTCGCGCCTACAATGAGCAGTTCTTC | CAWKEAGARAYNEQFF
TRBJ2-3 | - | TRBV10-2 | TRBD2 | TGCGCCAGCATTTTAGCGGGTGGAGATACGCAGTATTTT | CASILAGGDTQYF
TRBJ1-4 | - | TRBV7-9 | - | TGTGCCAGCAGCTATAACAGGGATCTTAATGAAAAACTGTTTTTT | CASSYNRDLNEKLFF
TRBJ2-7 | - | TRBV19 | TRBD1 | TGTGCCAGTAGTACACCGGGACAGGGGGGTTCCTACGAGCAGTACTTC | CASSTPGQGGSYEQYF
TRBJ1-1 | - | TRBV11-2 | - | TGTGCCAGCAGCCTATCCTGGGGGGTAGACACTGAAGCTTTCTTT | CASSLSWGVDTEAFF